This entry is about one T cell receptor (beta chain). Its antigen is as yet unknown. This record comes from a study of CD8+ T cells in alopecia areata. Study-wide points: Researchers report lesional scalp, most notably alopecia totalis/universalis, outstripped normal scalp in clonality.

V lost 0 bases to trimming and J lost 9 bases, with 12 bases between them. The CDR3 is 13 residues long. Germline V CDR1 and CDR2: MNHEY, SVGAGI. RNA extraction was followed by reverse transcription into cDNA, which acted as the sequencing template. TCRdb keeps only in-frame clones here, not all; method: immunoSEQ multiplex PCR. The data show about 130,000 clones, with 45% to 65% seen just once and roughly 4.5% held by the top ten. Sequencing was performed on CD4+ T cells sorted from blood, taken at week 0. This chain connects TRBV6-5 to TRBJ2-7, with a possible D match to TRBD1 (6 bases). This sequence originates from a human donor with alopecia areata. The CDR3 region is CASSYSTGSVQYF. The CDR3 DNA reads as TGTGCCAGCAGTTACTCGACAGGTTCTGTGCAGTACTTC.